This T cell receptor (beta chain) originates from a study of blood T cell repertoires in COVID-19. Study at large: Some COVID-19 samples were acute and others convalescent; all came from the United States, Italy and Spain.

Germline CDR1 and CDR2: LNHDA and SQIVND (reference sequence). The CDR3 covers 15 residues. Trimming shortened V by 3 bases and J by 7 bases, and 13 bases separated the two germline ends. The protocol was immunoSEQ multiplex PCR, while the TCRdb copy is restricted to in-frame clones and leaves out a portion. The sample carries 250,000 to 400,000 clones, 90% recorded once. The rearrangement joins TRBV19 to TRBJ1-6, with D perhaps matching TRBD1 (5 bases). The sequencing sample was made of peripheral blood. The sequence derives from a woman under 40 with COVID-19, enrolled during active disease. CDR3 sequence reads: CASSIVGGENSPLHF. The CDR3 DNA follows: TGTGCCAGTAGTATCGTCGGAGGGGAAAATTCACCCCTCCACTTT.